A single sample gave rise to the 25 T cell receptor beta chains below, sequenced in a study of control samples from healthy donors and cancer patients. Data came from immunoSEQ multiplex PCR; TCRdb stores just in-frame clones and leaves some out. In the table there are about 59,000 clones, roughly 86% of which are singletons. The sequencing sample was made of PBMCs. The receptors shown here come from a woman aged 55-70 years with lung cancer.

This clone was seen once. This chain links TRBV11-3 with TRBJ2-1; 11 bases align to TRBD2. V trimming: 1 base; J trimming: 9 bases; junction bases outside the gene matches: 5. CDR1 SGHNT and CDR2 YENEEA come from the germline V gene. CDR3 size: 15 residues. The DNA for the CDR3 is TGTGCCAGCAGCTTAGGACTAGCGGGGTTGGGTGAGCAGTTCTTC. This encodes CASSLGLAGLGEQFF.

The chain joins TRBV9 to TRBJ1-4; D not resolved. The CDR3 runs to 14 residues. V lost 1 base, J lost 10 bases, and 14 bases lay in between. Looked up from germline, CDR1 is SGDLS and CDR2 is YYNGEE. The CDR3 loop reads CASSVSGVAGKLFF. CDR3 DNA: TGTGCCAGCAGCGTATCTGGGGTCGCAGGAAAACTGTTTTTT. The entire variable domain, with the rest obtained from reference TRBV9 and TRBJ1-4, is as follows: DSGVTQTPKHLITATGQRVTLRCSPRSGDLSVYWYQQSLDQGLQFLIQYYNGEERAKGNILERFSAQQFPDLHSELNLSSLELGDSALYFCASSVSGVAGKLFFGSGTQLSVL.

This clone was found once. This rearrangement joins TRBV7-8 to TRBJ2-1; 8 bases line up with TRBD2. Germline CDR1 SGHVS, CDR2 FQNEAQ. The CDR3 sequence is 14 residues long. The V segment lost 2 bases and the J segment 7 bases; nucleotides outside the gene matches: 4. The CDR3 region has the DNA TGTGCCAGCAGCTTACTGACTAGCGAGAATGAGCAGTTCTTC. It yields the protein CASSLLTSENEQFF. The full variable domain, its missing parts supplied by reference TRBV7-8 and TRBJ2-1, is GAGVSQSPRYKVAKRGQDVALRCDPISGHVSLFWYQQALGQGPEFLTYFQNEAQLDKSGLPSDRFFAERPEGSVSTLKIQRTQQEDSAVYLCASSLLTSENEQFFGPGTRLTVL.

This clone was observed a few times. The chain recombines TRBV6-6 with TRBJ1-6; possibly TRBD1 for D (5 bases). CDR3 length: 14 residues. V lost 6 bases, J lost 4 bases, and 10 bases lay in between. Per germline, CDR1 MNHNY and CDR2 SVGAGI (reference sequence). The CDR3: CASSRGLYNSPLHF. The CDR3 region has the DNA TGTGCCAGCAGCCGGGGACTATATAATTCACCCCTCCACTTT.

CDR3 in DNA: TGTGCCAGCAGCTTAGATAGGGGGCGGGAATATGAGCAGTTCTTC. Translation gives CASSLDRGREYEQFF. The V call is TRBV7-2, the J call TRBJ2-1, with a possible D match to TRBD1 (7 bases). This CDR3 comprises 15 residues. CDR1 is SGHTA, CDR2 FQGNSA, per germline. V gave up 1 base and J gave up 8 bases, with 15 bases separating them.

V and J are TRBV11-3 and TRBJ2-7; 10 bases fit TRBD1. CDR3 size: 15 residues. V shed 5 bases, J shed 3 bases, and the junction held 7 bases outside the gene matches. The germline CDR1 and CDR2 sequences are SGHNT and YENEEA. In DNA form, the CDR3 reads TGTGCCAGCAGCCAATCCGGACAGGGGGACTACGAGCAGTACTTC. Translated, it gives CASSQSGQGDYEQYF.

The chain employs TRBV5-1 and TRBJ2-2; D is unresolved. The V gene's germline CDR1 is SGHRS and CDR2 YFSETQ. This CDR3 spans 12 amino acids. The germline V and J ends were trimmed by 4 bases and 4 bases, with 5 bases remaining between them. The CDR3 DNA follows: TGCGCCAGCAGCCACCCCACCGGGGAGCTGTTTTTT. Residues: CASSHPTGELFF.

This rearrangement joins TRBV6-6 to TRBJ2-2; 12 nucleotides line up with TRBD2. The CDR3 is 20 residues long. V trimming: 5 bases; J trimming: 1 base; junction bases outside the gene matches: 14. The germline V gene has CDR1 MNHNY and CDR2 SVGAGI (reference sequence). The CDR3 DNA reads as TGTGCCAGCAGTCTTCCGGGACTAGCGGGTGACCAGGTGAACACCGGGGAGCTGTTTTTT. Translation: CASSLPGLAGDQVNTGELFF.

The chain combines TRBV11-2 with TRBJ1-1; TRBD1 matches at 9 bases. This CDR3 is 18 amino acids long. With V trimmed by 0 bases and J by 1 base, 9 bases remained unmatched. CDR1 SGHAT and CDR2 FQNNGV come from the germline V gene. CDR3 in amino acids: CASSLDRYRDRANTEAFF. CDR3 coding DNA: TGTGCCAGCAGCTTAGACCGCTACCGGGACAGGGCGAACACTGAAGCTTTCTTT.

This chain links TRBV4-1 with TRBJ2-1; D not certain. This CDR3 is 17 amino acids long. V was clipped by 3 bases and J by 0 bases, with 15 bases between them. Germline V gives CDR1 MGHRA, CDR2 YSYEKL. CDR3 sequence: CASSHAGPRSSYNEQFF. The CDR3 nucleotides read TGCGCCAGCAGCCATGCCGGACCCCGGAGCTCCTACAATGAGCAGTTCTTC.

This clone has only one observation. CDR3 in DNA: TGTGCCAGCAGTTATCCCAACTATGGCTACACCTTC. Residues: CASSYPNYGYTF. This sequence joins TRBV12-3 or TRBV12-4 and TRBJ1-2; no reliable D call. CDR3 length equals 12 residues. Trimming removed 4 bases from V and 2 bases from J, with 5 bases in between.

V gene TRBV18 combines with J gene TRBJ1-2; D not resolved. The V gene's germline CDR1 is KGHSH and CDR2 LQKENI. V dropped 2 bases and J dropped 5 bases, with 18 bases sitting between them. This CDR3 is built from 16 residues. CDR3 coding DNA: TGTGCCAGCTCACCATTCGCGGGGATTAAGGATTATGGCTACACCTTC. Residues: CASSPFAGIKDYGYTF. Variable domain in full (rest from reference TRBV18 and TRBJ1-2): NAGVMQNPRHLVRRRGQEARLRCSPMKGHSHVYWYRQLPEEGLKFMVYLQKENIIDESGMPKERFSAEFPKEGPSILRIQQVVRGDSAAYFCASSPFAGIKDYGYTFGSGTRLTVV.

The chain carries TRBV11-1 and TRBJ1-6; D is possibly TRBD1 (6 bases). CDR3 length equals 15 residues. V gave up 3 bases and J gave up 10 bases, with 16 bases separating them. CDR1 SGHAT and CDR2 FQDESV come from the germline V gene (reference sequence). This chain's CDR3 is CASSFAGGGTSPLHF. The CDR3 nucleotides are TGTGCCAGCAGCTTCGCTGGGGGGGGCACCTCACCCCTCCACTTT.

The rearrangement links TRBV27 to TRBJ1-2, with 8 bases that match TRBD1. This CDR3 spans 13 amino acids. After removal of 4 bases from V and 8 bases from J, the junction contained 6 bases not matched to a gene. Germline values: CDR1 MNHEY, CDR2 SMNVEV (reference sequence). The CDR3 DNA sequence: TGTGCCAGCAGTTCCGCGACAGGGGAAGGCTACACCTTC. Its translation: CASSSATGEGYTF.

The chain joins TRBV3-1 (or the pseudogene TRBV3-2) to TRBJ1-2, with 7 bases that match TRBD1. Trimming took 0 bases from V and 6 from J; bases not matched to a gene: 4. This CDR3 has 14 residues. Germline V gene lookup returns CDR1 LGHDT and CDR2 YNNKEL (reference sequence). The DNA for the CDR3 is TGTGCCAGCAGCCAAGAACAGGGGTGGGATGGCTACACCTTC. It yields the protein CASSQEQGWDGYTF.

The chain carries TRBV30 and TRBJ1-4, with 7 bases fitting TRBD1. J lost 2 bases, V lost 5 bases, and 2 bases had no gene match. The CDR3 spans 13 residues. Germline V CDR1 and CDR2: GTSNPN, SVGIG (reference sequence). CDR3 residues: CAWAGGTNEKLFF. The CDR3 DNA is TGTGCCTGGGCAGGGGGTACTAATGAAAAACTGTTTTTT.

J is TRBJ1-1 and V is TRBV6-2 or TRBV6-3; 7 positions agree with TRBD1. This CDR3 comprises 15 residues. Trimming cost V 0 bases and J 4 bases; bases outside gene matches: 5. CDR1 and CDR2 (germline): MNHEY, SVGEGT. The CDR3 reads CASSYSRQGGTEAFF. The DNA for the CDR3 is TGTGCCAGCAGTTACTCCCGGCAGGGGGGCACTGAAGCTTTCTTT.

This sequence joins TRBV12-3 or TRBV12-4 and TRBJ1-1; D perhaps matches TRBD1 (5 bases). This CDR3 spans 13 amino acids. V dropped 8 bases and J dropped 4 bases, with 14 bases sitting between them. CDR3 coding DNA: TGTGCCAGCGGATCCTCGGGGGGCACTGAAGCTTTCTTT. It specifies CASGSSGGTEAFF.

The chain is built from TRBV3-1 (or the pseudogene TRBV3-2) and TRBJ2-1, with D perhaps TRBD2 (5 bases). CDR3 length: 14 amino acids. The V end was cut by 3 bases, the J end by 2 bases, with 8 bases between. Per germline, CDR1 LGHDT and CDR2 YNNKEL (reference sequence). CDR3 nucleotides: TGTGCCAGCAGCCACAGCGGCACCTACAATGAGCAGTTCTTC. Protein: CASSHSGTYNEQFF.

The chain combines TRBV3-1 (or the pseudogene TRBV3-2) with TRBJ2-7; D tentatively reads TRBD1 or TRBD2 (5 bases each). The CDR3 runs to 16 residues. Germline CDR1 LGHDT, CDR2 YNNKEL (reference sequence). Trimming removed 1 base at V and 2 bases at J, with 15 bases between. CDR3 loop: CASSQGDAASAYEQYF. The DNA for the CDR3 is TGTGCCAGCAGCCAAGGGGACGCCGCCAGCGCCTACGAGCAGTACTTC.

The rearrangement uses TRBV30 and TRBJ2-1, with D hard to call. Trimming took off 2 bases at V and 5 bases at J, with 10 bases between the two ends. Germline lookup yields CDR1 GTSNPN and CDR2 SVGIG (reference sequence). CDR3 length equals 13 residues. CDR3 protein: CAWSSFHHNEQFF. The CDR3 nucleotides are TGTGCCTGGAGTTCTTTCCACCACAATGAGCAGTTCTTC.

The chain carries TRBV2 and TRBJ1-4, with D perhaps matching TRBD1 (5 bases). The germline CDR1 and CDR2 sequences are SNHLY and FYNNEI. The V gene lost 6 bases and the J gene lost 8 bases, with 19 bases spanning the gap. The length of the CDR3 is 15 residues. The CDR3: CASRDQLPRGEKLFF. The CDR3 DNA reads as TGTGCCAGCAGAGATCAATTACCCCGGGGGGAAAAACTGTTTTTT.

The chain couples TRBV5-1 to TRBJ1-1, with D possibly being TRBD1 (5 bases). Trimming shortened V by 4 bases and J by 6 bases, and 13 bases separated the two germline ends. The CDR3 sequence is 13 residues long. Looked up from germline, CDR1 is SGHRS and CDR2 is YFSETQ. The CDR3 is CASSDQGKAEAFF. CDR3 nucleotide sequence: TGCGCCAGCAGCGATCAGGGTAAGGCTGAAGCTTTCTTT.

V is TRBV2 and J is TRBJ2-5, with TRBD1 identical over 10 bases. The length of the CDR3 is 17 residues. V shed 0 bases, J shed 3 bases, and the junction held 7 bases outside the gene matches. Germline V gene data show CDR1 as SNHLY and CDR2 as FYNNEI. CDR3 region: CASSEALFGTGEETQYF. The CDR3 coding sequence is TGTGCCAGCAGTGAAGCGCTGTTCGGGACAGGGGAAGAGACCCAGTACTTC.

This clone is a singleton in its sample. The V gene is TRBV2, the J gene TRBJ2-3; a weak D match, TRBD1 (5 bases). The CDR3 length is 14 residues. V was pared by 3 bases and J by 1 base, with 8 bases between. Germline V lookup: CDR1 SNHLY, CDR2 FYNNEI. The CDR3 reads CASSDREGTDTQYF. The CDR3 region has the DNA TGTGCCAGCAGTGACAGGGAAGGCACAGATACGCAGTATTTT.